One and the same sample provided the 24 T cell receptor beta chains below, sequenced in a study of blood T cell repertoires in COVID-19. Profiled with immunoSEQ multiplex PCR; TCRdb holds only in-frame clones, not every one. In the table there are 450,000 to 500,000 clones, around 85% of which are singletons. The source material was peripheral blood. These receptors all come from a human donor in a cohort sampled during active COVID-19.

This clone appeared once. The rearrangement uses TRBV19 and TRBJ2-1, with D possibly TRBD2 on 5 matching bases. Germline V CDR1 and CDR2: LNHDA, SQIVND (reference sequence). This CDR3 is 17 amino acids long. V lost 3 bases to trimming and J lost 4 bases, with 19 bases between them. The CDR3 spells CASSIWVGSDVYNEQFF. The DNA of the CDR3 is TGTGCCAGTAGTATCTGGGTGGGGAGCGACGTATACAATGAGCAGTTCTTC.

V gene TRBV7-2 combines with J gene TRBJ2-2; TRBD1 aligns across 8 bases. V lost 3 bases to trimming and J lost 5 bases; unmatched junction nucleotides: 8. Germline V gives CDR1 SGHTA, CDR2 FQGNSA. This CDR3 comprises 16 residues. CDR3 sequence (DNA): TGTGCCAGCAGCTTCAGAGGGCAGGGGGCGACCGGGGAGCTGTTTTTT. It specifies CASSFRGQGATGELFF.

J is TRBJ1-2 and V is TRBV29-1; tentatively, D is TRBD1 (6 bases). Looked up from germline, CDR1 is SQVTM and CDR2 is ANQGSEA. V was pared by 6 bases and J by 4 bases, with 12 bases between. This CDR3 comprises 12 residues. CDR3 residues: CSVRVGGYGYTF. The CDR3 DNA is TGCAGCGTCCGGGTAGGGGGCTATGGCTACACCTTC.

The sample holds many counts of this clone. The V and J genes are TRBV19 and TRBJ2-3; maybe TRBD2 (6 bases). The CDR3 is 15 amino acids. Germline V gene data show CDR1 as LNHDA and CDR2 as SQIVND (reference sequence). Trimming took 7 bases from V and 0 from J, leaving 14 bases between them. CDR3 sequence: CASTPSGGSTDTQYF. As DNA, the CDR3 is TGTGCCAGTACCCCCTCCGGGGGTAGCACAGATACGCAGTATTTT.

The DNA for the CDR3 is TGTGCCAGCAGTGAAGGCCTAGGAAATGATCAGCCCCAGCATTTT. Amino acid sequence: CASSEGLGNDQPQHF. This rearrangement joins TRBV6-1 to TRBJ1-5; D gene uncertain. Germline-derived CDR1 and CDR2 are MNHNS and SASEGT. The CDR3 contains 15 residues. Trimming removed 1 base at V and 5 bases at J, with 12 bases between.

This clone has more than one count but fewer than ten. Germline is not matched at one junction end, which may reflect a read error. The V gene is TRBV27, the J gene TRBJ2-2, with 10 bases fitting TRBD2. CDR1 and CDR2 from the germline V gene are MNHEY and SMNVEV (reference sequence). This CDR3 comprises 16 residues. The CDR3 DNA sequence: TGTGCCAGCAGACCGACCAGGACTAGCGGAGCTGGGGGGCTGTTTTTT. Translated, it gives CASRPTRTSGAGGLFF.

This clone was recorded once. This sequence joins TRBV3-1 (or the pseudogene TRBV3-2) and TRBJ2-6, with D perhaps TRBD2 (5 bases). The germline gives CDR1 LGHDT, CDR2 YNNKEL (reference sequence). This CDR3 is 16 amino acids long. V was cut by 4 bases and J by 4 bases, with 14 bases left in between. The CDR3 DNA reads as TGTGCCAGCAGCCTCCAGAGGGTTACCGGGGCCAACGTCCTGACTTTC. Its protein is CASSLQRVTGANVLTF.

The CDR3 reads CASSRTGYSNQPQHF. The CDR3 coding sequence is TGTGCCAGCTCTCGGACAGGGTATAGCAATCAGCCCCAGCATTTT. This chain uses TRBV27 with TRBJ1-5, with 8 bases fitting TRBD1. CDR1 MNHEY and CDR2 SMNVEV come from the germline V gene (reference sequence). This CDR3 comprises 15 residues. V trimming: 8 bases; J trimming: 0 bases; junction bases outside the gene matches: 6.

The J gene is TRBJ2-7, the V gene TRBV7-9, with D uncertain. The germline V gene has CDR1 SEHNR and CDR2 FQNEAQ (reference sequence). The CDR3 length is 11 residues. Trimming cost V 5 bases and J 9 bases, with 11 bases left between them. The CDR3 spells CASSPDVGQYF. CDR3 in DNA: TGTGCCAGCAGCCCAGATGTTGGGCAGTACTTC. The full variable domain, in which reference TRBV7-9 and TRBJ2-7 provide the parts outside the CDR3, is DTGVSQNPRHKITKRGQNVTFRCDPISEHNRLYWYRQTLGQGPEFLTYFQNEAQLEKSRLLSDRFSAERPKGSFSTLEIQRTEQGDSAMYLCASSPDVGQYFGPGTRLTVT.

The chain has TRBV25-1 and TRBJ2-1, with 10 bases that match TRBD2. The trim removed 5 bases at V and 5 bases at J, leaving 9 bases unmatched. The CDR3 consists of 16 residues. Germline values: CDR1 MGHDK, CDR2 SYGVNS. CDR3 region: CASSFSGLAVNNEQFF. CDR3 sequence (DNA): TGTGCCAGCAGTTTCTCCGGACTAGCGGTTAACAATGAGCAGTTCTTC.

This clone appeared a single time. The chain is built from TRBV6-5 and TRBJ2-1; no reliable D call. V was shortened by 9 bases and J by 6 bases, with 18 bases between the two germline ends. Germline V gene sequence: CDR1 MNHEY, CDR2 SVGAGI. This CDR3 is 14 amino acids long. CDR3 DNA sequence: TGTGCCAGGTCTGCCCAATATGGTAGCAATGAGCAGTTCTTC. Its protein is CARSAQYGSNEQFF.

The chain links TRBV3-1 (or the pseudogene TRBV3-2) to TRBJ2-3; D may be TRBD2 (5 bases). With 3 bases removed from V and 0 bases from J, the gap between germline ends came to 16 bases. The germline CDR1 and CDR2 sequences are LGHDT and YNNKEL (reference sequence). This CDR3 spans 17 amino acids. CDR3 region: CASSHPRGGSSTDTQYF. In nucleotides, the CDR3 is TGTGCCAGCAGCCACCCCCGGGGTGGCAGTAGCACAGATACGCAGTATTTT.

The V call is TRBV6-5, the J call TRBJ1-1; no reliable D call. The ends were cut back, 2 bases at V and 1 base at J, with 8 bases in the middle. The germline gives CDR1 MNHEY, CDR2 SVGAGI. This CDR3 spans 14 amino acids. CDR3 protein: CASSYRGENTEAFF. CDR3 nucleotides: TGTGCCAGCAGTTACCGCGGCGAGAACACTGAAGCTTTCTTT.

In the case of this clone: Other DNA sequences in this specimen translate into the identical CDR3. The rearrangement uses TRBV30 and TRBJ1-5; D ambiguous. CDR1 and CDR2 from the germline V gene are GTSNPN and SVGIG (reference sequence). The CDR3 runs 12 residues. The V end lost 0 bases, the J end lost 5 bases, and 5 bases lay between the germline ends. CDR3 DNA: TGTGCCTGGAGTGTACTTGATCAGCCCCAGCATTTT. Translated, it gives CAWSVLDQPQHF. The variable domain in full, completed from reference TRBV30 and TRBJ1-5, reads SQTIHQWPATLVQPVGSPLSLECTVEGTSNPNLYWYRQAAGRGLQLLFYSVGIGQISSEVPQNLSASRPQDRQFILSSKKLLLSDSGFYLCAWSVLDQPQHFGDGTRLSIL.

The chain links TRBV6-6 to TRBJ2-7, with D perhaps TRBD2 (7 bases). Trimming removed 6 bases at V and 5 bases at J, with 20 bases between. CDR1 is MNHNY, CDR2 SVGAGI, per germline (reference sequence). The CDR3 consists of 15 residues. The CDR3 DNA sequence: TGTGCCAGCAGGGAAGGGGGGGGTCGGTTGGACGAGCAGTACTTC. This encodes CASREGGGRLDEQYF.

The V call is TRBV3-1 (or the pseudogene TRBV3-2), the J call TRBJ2-1; D may be TRBD2 (6 bases). CDR3 length equals 15 residues. V shed 0 bases and J shed 9 bases, with 15 bases lying between them. Germline lookup yields CDR1 LGHDT and CDR2 YNNKEL (reference sequence). This CDR3 is CASSQDLAGYPEQFF. The DNA for the CDR3 is TGTGCCAGCAGCCAAGACCTGGCGGGATATCCTGAGCAGTTCTTC.

The chain links TRBV19 to TRBJ2-7; the D gene is possibly TRBD1 (7 bases). Trimming cost V 5 bases and J 2 bases, with 16 bases left between them. Germline loops: CDR1 LNHDA, CDR2 SQIVND (reference sequence). The CDR3 runs to 15 residues. Written as DNA, the CDR3 is TGTGCCAGTAGTTCGCAGACAGGGAGGCCCTACGAGCAGTACTTC. Its translation is CASSSQTGRPYEQYF.

In this sample, this clone turned up once. Written as DNA, the CDR3 is TGTGCCTGGAGTCGGGGGGTCGACTATGGCTACACCTTC. The encoded protein is CAWSRGVDYGYTF. This chain uses TRBV30 with TRBJ1-2, with D possibly TRBD1 on 5 matching bases. The CDR3 loop spans 13 amino acids. The germline V and J ends were trimmed by 2 bases and 3 bases, with 10 bases remaining between them. The germline V gene encodes CDR1 GTSNPN and CDR2 SVGIG (reference sequence).

V gene TRBV10-1 combines with J gene TRBJ2-5; unclear D gene. This CDR3 is built from 13 residues. Germline V gives CDR1 WNHNN, CDR2 SYGVQD (reference sequence). V was pared by 3 bases and J by 5 bases, with 10 bases between. The CDR3 DNA is TGCGCCAGCAGTGAATCGAAGAGGGAGACCCAGTACTTC. Translating gives CASSESKRETQYF.

The chain recombines TRBV24-1 with TRBJ1-5, with 7 positions matching TRBD1. Germline loops: CDR1 KGHDR, CDR2 SFDVKD. CDR3 length: 14 amino acids. After removal of 4 bases from V and 9 bases from J, the junction contained 8 bases not matched to a gene. The CDR3 reads CATSEGQGEGPQHF. DNA of the CDR3: TGTGCCACCAGTGAGGGGCAGGGGGAAGGGCCCCAGCATTTT.

This chain joins TRBV19 and TRBJ1-2, with D unresolved. The CDR3 extends over 13 amino acids. Per the germline V gene, CDR1 is LNHDA and CDR2 is SQIVND (reference sequence). Trimming removed 3 bases at V and 4 bases at J, with 9 bases between. CDR3 nucleotides: TGTGCCAGTAGTATCGGCAGGTTCTATGGCTACACCTTC. Its translation: CASSIGRFYGYTF.

This chain connects TRBV18 to TRBJ2-1; 9 bases line up with TRBD1. Germline-derived CDR1 and CDR2 are KGHSH and LQKENI. Trimming removed 3 bases from V and 7 bases from J; junction bases left unmatched: 19. The CDR3 contains 19 residues. The chain's CDR3 is CASSPLQGAPSGKGNEQFF. In nucleotides, the CDR3 is TGTGCCAGCTCACCCCTACAGGGGGCGCCTAGCGGAAAAGGGAATGAGCAGTTCTTC.

The V call is TRBV10-1, the J call TRBJ2-7; D perhaps matches TRBD1 (5 bases). Trimming removed 5 bases at V and 0 bases at J, with 11 bases between. CDR3 length: 14 amino acids. Germline CDR1 WNHNN, CDR2 SYGVQD (reference sequence). CDR3 DNA sequence: TGCGCCAGCAGTCTTCCAAGGGGCTCCTACGAGCAGTACTTC. Translating gives CASSLPRGSYEQYF.

CDR3 loop: CASSQDSAGANQPQHF. Here the CDR3 DNA reads TGTGCCAGCAGCCAAGATAGTGCAGGGGCAAATCAGCCCCAGCATTTT. The genes are TRBV3-1 (or the pseudogene TRBV3-2) and TRBJ1-5, with a tentative D call TRBD1 (6 bases). Trimming stripped 0 bases from V and 4 bases from J, with 13 bases between. Germline CDR1 is LGHDT and CDR2 is YNNKEL (reference sequence). The CDR3 is 16 amino acids.